Sequencing of this T cell receptor (beta chain) was carried out in a study of Ad26.COV2.S vaccination and SARS-CoV-2 variants. Clones were sequenced by immunoSEQ multiplex PCR, and TCRdb holds only the in-frame ones, with some missing. The data contain 400,000 to 450,000 clones, about 90% of them singletons. This CDR3 is built from 16 residues. The V gene's germline CDR1 is SNHLY and CDR2 FYNNEI. V gave up 3 bases and J gave up 3 bases; unmatched junction bases: 8. Treatment described: around 19 received Ad26.COV2.S at low or high dose, single or two shots; 5 received placebo; per-sample allocation not given. The investigators took samples on day 63 after the first vaccine or placebo injection.

This rearrangement joins TRBV2 to TRBJ1-5; 7 nucleotides agree with TRBD1. The source of this sequence is a person aged 18-65 years who received the Ad26.COV2.S COVID-19 vaccine or a placebo. The specimen comprised peripheral blood, sampled in a trial of Ad26.COV2.S vaccine versus placebo. The CDR3 loop is CASSDEGAGFNQPQHF. The DNA of the CDR3 is TGTGCCAGCAGTGACGAGGGGGCGGGGTTCAATCAGCCCCAGCATTTT.